Shown below are 20 T cell receptor beta chains from a single sample sequenced in a study of shared clonotypes between healthy human individuals. Some clones are missing from TCRdb's copy, which holds only in-frame ones; the method was immunoSEQ multiplex PCR. The profile shows millions of clones, roughly 96% of them singletons. Material for sequencing was naive CD4+ T cells sorted from blood. The subset here: CD45RA+ positively selected. These receptors originate from a man aged 18-30 years in good health.

The chain has TRBV6-1 and TRBJ2-7; TRBD2 aligns across 9 bases. Per germline, CDR1 MNHNS and CDR2 SASEGT. This CDR3 contains 17 residues. After removal of 0 bases from V and 3 bases from J, the junction contained 9 bases not matched to a gene. The CDR3 coding sequence is TGTGCCAGCAGTGAAGCCGGACTAGCGAGAAATTTCTACGAGCAGTACTTC. This sequence encodes CASSEAGLARNFYEQYF.

The rearrangement joins TRBV5-4 to TRBJ1-1; 9 bases fit TRBD1. V dropped 4 bases and J dropped 3; count of bases not matched to a gene: 7. The CDR3 is made up of 15 amino acids. Looked up from germline, CDR1 is SGHNT and CDR2 is YYREEE (reference sequence). The CDR3 is CASSPGTGWDTEAFF. CDR3 nucleotide sequence: TGTGCCAGCAGCCCCGGGACAGGGTGGGACACTGAAGCTTTCTTT.

The chain uses TRBV5-1 and TRBJ2-3, with D perhaps matching TRBD2 (5 bases). CDR1 is SGHRS, CDR2 YFSETQ, per germline. This CDR3 is built from 17 residues. The germline V and J ends were trimmed by 3 bases and 4 bases, with 21 bases remaining between them. The CDR3 DNA follows: TGCGCCAGCAGCTCCTTCAGCGGAAGCCTCTTACCAGATACGCAGTATTTT. Protein sequence: CASSSFSGSLLPDTQYF.

The genes are TRBV10-3 and TRBJ1-1; TRBD1 is a possible D gene (6 bases). V shed 3 bases and J shed 10 bases, with 9 bases lying between them. Germline lookup yields CDR1 ENHRY and CDR2 SYGVKD. The CDR3 sequence is 11 residues long. The CDR3 nucleotides read TGTGCCATCAGTGAACAGGGAGGAGCTTTCTTT. Protein: CAISEQGGAFF.

This clone was seen a single time. In nucleotides, the CDR3 is TGTGCCAGCAGTGAACAGGGTAATCAGCCCCAGCATTTT. Its protein product is CASSEQGNQPQHF. The chain uses TRBV25-1 and TRBJ1-5, with D tentatively TRBD1 (5 bases). CDR1 and CDR2 from the germline V gene are MGHDK and SYGVNS. Trimming cost V 2 bases and J 4 bases, with 6 bases left between them. The CDR3 runs 13 residues. Filled out from reference TRBV25-1 and TRBJ1-5, the complete variable domain reads EADIYQTPRYLVIGTGKKITLECSQTMGHDKMYWYQQDPGMELHLIHYSYGVNSTEKGDLSSESTVSRIRTEHFPLTLESARPSHTSQYLCASSEQGNQPQHFGDGTRLSIL.

The chain combines TRBV5-1 with TRBJ1-4; 10 nucleotides match TRBD1. CDR3 size: 14 residues. Looked up from germline, CDR1 is SGHRS and CDR2 is YFSETQ. Trimming took 4 bases from V and 7 from J; bases not matched to a gene: 4. The CDR3 DNA is TGCGCCAGCAGCCGGACAGGGGGAAGTGAAAAACTGTTTTTT. Amino acid sequence: CASSRTGGSEKLFF.

The V gene is TRBV6-5, the J gene TRBJ2-5, with 11 bases identical to TRBD2. The CDR3 extends over 15 amino acids. Germline V gene sequence: CDR1 MNHEY, CDR2 SVGAGI. The ends lost 6 bases at V and 6 bases at J; junction bases unmatched: 9. CDR3 loop: CASREIAGGPQTQYF. In DNA, the CDR3 is TGTGCCAGCAGAGAGATAGCGGGGGGGCCCCAGACCCAGTACTTC.

The chain has TRBV6-5 and TRBJ1-2; tentative D call: TRBD1 (5 bases). Per germline, CDR1 MNHEY and CDR2 SVGAGI. Trimming removed 6 bases from V and 6 bases from J, with 14 bases in between. This CDR3 has 13 residues. The CDR3 coding sequence is TGTGCCAGCAGCCCGGGACGGATCAATGGCTACACCTTC. Its translation: CASSPGRINGYTF.

Remarks on this clone: Other DNA sequences in the same sample also yield this CDR3. This chain joins TRBV6-1 and TRBJ2-5; the D gene is possibly TRBD2 (6 bases). The germline CDR1 and CDR2 sequences are MNHNS and SASEGT. The CDR3 contains 13 residues. The V end was cut by 4 bases, the J end by 1 base, with 7 bases between. The CDR3, as DNA: TGTGCCAGCAGTGGCGGGGTCCAAGAGACCCAGTACTTC. It encodes CASSGGVQETQYF.

Note on this clone: The sample contains more than one DNA sequence encoding this CDR3. The chain joins TRBV5-1 to TRBJ2-7, with TRBD2 identical over 15 bases. This CDR3 has 16 residues. After removal of 4 bases from V and 4 bases from J, the junction contained 6 bases not matched to a gene. Germline CDR1 and CDR2: SGHRS and YFSETQ. CDR3 sequence reads: CASSPGLAGGRYEQYF. CDR3 nucleotide sequence: TGCGCCAGCAGCCCGGGACTAGCGGGGGGTAGGTACGAGCAGTACTTC.

The gene calls are TRBV19 and TRBJ1-2; a possible D gene is TRBD1 (5 bases). Germline V gene sequence: CDR1 LNHDA, CDR2 SQIVND (reference sequence). The CDR3 totals 14 residues. The germline V and J ends were trimmed by 6 bases and 0 bases, with 11 bases remaining between them. This CDR3 is CASSRDGTNYGYTF. The CDR3 DNA reads TGTGCCAGTAGCCGGGACGGTACTAACTATGGCTACACCTTC.

The rearrangement links TRBV6-1 to TRBJ2-7; D may be TRBD1 or TRBD2 (5 bases each). V lost 5 bases and J 0 bases, leaving 14 bases between the germline ends. The CDR3 covers 15 residues. The germline V gene has CDR1 MNHNS and CDR2 SASEGT. CDR3 bases: TGTGCCAGCAGTAGGGGTCGGGGTAGCTCCTACGAGCAGTACTTC. Its translation: CASSRGRGSSYEQYF.

V is TRBV7-6 and J is TRBJ2-3; D call uncertain. There are 15 residues in the CDR3. Trimming stripped 0 bases from V and 1 base from J, with 8 bases between. Germline CDR1 is SGHVS and CDR2 is FNYEAQ. The DNA for the CDR3 is TGTGCCAGCAGCTTAGCGCAGGCTGGCACAGATACGCAGTATTTT. Its protein is CASSLAQAGTDTQYF.

The chain carries TRBV9 and TRBJ2-2; D call uncertain. The CDR3 is 15 residues long. Between the trimmed V and J ends, which lost 0 bases and 5 bases, there was a span of 11 bases. CDR1 is SGDLS, CDR2 YYNGEE, per germline. Written as DNA, the CDR3 is TGTGCCAGCAGCGTAGTTACTCACCCTACCGGGGAGCTGTTTTTT. Translating it yields CASSVVTHPTGELFF.

This CDR3 reads CASSPPRDQETQYF. The CDR3 DNA reads TGTGCCAGCAGTCCCCCCCGGGATCAAGAGACCCAGTACTTC. The chain couples TRBV28 to TRBJ2-5, with D possibly being TRBD2 (5 bases). The CDR3 is 14 residues long. V lost 5 bases, J lost 2 bases, and 12 bases lay in between. The germline CDR1 and CDR2 sequences are MDHEN and SYDVKM.

The V call is TRBV7-2, the J call TRBJ2-1, with D perhaps matching TRBD1 (6 bases). The V gene lost 6 bases and the J gene lost 4 bases, with 13 bases spanning the gap. This CDR3 is built from 14 residues. Germline lookup yields CDR1 SGHTA and CDR2 FQGNSA. The CDR3 protein is CASSRGGTYNEQFF. In DNA form, the CDR3 reads TGTGCCAGCAGTCGAGGGGGTACATACAATGAGCAGTTCTTC.

V gene TRBV28 combines with J gene TRBJ1-1, with a tentative D call TRBD1 (6 bases). This CDR3 is 14 amino acids long. From germline, CDR1 is MDHEN and CDR2 SYDVKM. V lost 5 bases and J lost 5, with 15 bases in between. CDR3 coding DNA: TGTGCCAGCAGTGATTCTAGGGGGACAACTGAAGCTTTCTTT. It translates to CASSDSRGTTEAFF.

The chain recombines TRBV6-1 with TRBJ2-6, with D uncertain. The CDR3 length is 16 residues. V gave up 3 bases and J gave up 0 bases, with 9 bases separating them. Germline V lookup: CDR1 MNHNS, CDR2 SASEGT. The CDR3 protein is CASSEHRSSGANVLTF. For the CDR3, the DNA is TGTGCCAGCAGTGAGCACAGAAGCTCTGGGGCCAACGTCCTGACTTTC.

The rearrangement links TRBV7-9 to TRBJ1-1; no definite D call. Germline-derived CDR1 and CDR2 are SEHNR and FQNEAQ (reference sequence). Trimming removed 5 bases from V and 2 bases from J, with 9 bases in between. The CDR3 totals 13 residues. The CDR3 loop is CASSAQENTEAFF. Written as DNA, the CDR3 is TGTGCCAGCAGCGCTCAAGAAAACACTGAAGCTTTCTTT.

The J gene is TRBJ2-1, the V gene TRBV19; no definite D call. The V gene's germline CDR1 is LNHDA and CDR2 SQIVND (reference sequence). The CDR3 loop spans 13 amino acids. V was shortened by 3 bases and J by 9 bases, with 12 bases between the two germline ends. The chain's CDR3 is CASSILNVVEQFF. The CDR3 DNA follows: TGTGCCAGTAGTATCCTGAATGTGGTTGAGCAGTTCTTC.